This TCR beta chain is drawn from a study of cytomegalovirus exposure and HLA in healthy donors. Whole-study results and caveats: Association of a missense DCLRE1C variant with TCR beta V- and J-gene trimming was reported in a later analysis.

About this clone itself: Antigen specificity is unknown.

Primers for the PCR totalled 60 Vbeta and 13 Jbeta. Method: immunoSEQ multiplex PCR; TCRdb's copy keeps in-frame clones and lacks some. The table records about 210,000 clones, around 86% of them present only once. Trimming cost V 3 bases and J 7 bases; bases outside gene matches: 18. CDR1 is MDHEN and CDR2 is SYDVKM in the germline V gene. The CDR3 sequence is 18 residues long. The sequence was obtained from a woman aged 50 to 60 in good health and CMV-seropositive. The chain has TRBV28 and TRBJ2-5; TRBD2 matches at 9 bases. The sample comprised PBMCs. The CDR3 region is CASSFTAVQGLASGTQYF. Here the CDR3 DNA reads TGTGCCAGCAGTTTTACGGCAGTTCAGGGACTAGCCTCGGGGACCCAGTACTTC.